In its sample, the clone carrying this TCR beta chain was seen once. Per the study methods: Cell counts per sample came from amplifying reference gene primers. Sequenced by immunoSEQ multiplex PCR; TCRdb stores in-frame clones only, minus some. V and J calls and clone size are copied from that table; D and trimming were computed from the DNA. The table lists approximately 130,000 clones, roughly 79% of them singletons. This sample is part of a study of blood T cell repertoires in COVID-19. Across the study: Samples came from the United States, Italy and Spain, spanning acute and convalescent COVID-19. From T cells, B-cell-depleted T cells, or PBMCs came the material, which was cDNA or gDNA.

The V gene's germline CDR1 is MNHEY and CDR2 SMNVEV (reference sequence). The CDR3 sequence is 16 residues long. J lost 1 base, V lost 2 bases, and 7 bases had no gene match. This receptor was obtained from a man older than 75 with acute or convalescent COVID-19. This chain connects TRBV27 to TRBJ2-7; 8 bases agree with TRBD1. The sample comprised peripheral blood. The DNA of the CDR3 is TGTGCCAGCAGTTTACAGGGGGCCTCTAAGTCCTACGAGCAGTACTTC. Translated: CASSLQGASKSYEQYF.